This T cell receptor beta chain is from a study of blood T cell repertoires in COVID-19. Looking at the study overall: Collection of acute and convalescent COVID-19 samples took place in the United States, Italy and Spain.

Original handling: By means of reference gene primer amplification, nucleated cell counts were estimated. The table came from immunoSEQ multiplex PCR; TCRdb's copy has only in-frame clones and leaves some out. Clone size and V and J calls were adopted from that table, with D and trimming inferred from the DNA. The repertoire holds about 130,000 clones, with roughly four fifths as singletons. Trimming cost V 4 bases and J 4 bases; bases outside gene matches: 7. The CDR3 has 15 amino acids. Per the germline V gene, CDR1 is MNHEY and CDR2 is SMNVEV (reference sequence). The clonotype was recovered from a man aged 55 to 70 with acute or convalescent COVID-19. The sample consisted of peripheral blood. This rearrangement joins TRBV27 to TRBJ1-5, with TRBD1 identical over 7 bases. The CDR3 here is CASSSAQGMNQPQHF. The CDR3 bases are TGTGCCAGCAGTTCAGCACAGGGGATGAATCAGCCCCAGCATTTT.